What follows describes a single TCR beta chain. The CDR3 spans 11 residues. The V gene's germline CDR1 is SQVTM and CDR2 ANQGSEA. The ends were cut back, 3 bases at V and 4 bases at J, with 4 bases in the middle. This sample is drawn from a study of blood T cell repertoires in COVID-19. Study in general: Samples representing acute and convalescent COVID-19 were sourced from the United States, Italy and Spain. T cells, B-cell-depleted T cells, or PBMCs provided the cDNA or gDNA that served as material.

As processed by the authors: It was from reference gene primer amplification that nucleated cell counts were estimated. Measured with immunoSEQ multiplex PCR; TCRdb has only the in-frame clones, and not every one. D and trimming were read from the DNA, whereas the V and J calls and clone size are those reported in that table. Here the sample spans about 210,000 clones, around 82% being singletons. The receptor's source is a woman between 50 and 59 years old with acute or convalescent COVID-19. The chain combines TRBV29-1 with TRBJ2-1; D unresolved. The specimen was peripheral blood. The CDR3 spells CSVDEYNEQFF. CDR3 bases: TGCAGCGTTGATGAGTACAATGAGCAGTTCTTC.